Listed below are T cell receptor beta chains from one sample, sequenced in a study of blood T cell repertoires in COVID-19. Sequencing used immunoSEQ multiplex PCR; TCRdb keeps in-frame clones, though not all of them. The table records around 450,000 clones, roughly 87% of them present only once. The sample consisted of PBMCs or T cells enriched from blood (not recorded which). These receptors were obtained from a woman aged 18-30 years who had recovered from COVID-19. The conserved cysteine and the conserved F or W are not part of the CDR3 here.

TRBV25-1	ASRRTAYNEQF
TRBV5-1	ASSLVGTGSTDTQY
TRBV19	ASSKVSGGPNEQF
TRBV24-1	ATSDLYGGDDNEQF
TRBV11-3	ASSSAGEPTEAQY
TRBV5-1	ASSLGTGNSPLH
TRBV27	ASSPERDTEAF
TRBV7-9	ASSRELSNQPQH
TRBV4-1	ASNRGGSTEAF
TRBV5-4	ASSLAGFAGNTIY
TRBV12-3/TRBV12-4	ASSTRDSETQY
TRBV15	ATSPHGDGTYEQY
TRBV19	ASSIVDSYNQPQH
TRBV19	ACSPGTGAHTEAF
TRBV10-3	ASDREASNQPQH
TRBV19	ASTGEFYGYT
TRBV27	ASSPIGSTEETQY
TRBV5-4	ASSSPTLSTDTQY
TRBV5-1	ASRPGTGNDSPLH
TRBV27	ASSSTGTETQY
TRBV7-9	ASSEGQFNYGYT
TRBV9	ASSPSTGLGATDTQY
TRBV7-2	ASSPRGLNEQF
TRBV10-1	ASSVGDQPQH
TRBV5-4	ASSTGTSGDTQY
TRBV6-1	ASSEGAYGYT
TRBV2	ASSTDIQRSNQPQH
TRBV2	ASSAGADTQY
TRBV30	ASGGAGNQPQH
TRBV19	ASSIDPRGASGYT
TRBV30	AWSVQGGYEQY
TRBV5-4	ASNREGGSPLH
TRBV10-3	AIRPGTGNPPLH